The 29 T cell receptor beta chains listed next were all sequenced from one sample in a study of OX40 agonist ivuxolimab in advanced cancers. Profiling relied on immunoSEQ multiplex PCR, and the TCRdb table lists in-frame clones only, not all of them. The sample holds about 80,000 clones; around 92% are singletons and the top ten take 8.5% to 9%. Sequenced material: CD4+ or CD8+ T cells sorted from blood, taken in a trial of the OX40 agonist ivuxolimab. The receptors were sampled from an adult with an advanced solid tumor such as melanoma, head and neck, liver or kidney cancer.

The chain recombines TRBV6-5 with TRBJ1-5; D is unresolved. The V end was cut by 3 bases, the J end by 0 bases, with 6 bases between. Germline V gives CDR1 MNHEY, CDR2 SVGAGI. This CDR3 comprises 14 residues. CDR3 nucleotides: TGTGCCAGCAGTTATCAGGCTAGCAATCAGCCCCAGCATTTT. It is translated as CASSYQASNQPQHF.

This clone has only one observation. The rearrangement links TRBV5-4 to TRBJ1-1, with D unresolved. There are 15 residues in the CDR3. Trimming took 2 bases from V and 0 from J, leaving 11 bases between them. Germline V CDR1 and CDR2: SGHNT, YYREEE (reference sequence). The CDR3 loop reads CASSFGPAMNTEAFF. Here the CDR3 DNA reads TGTGCCAGCAGCTTTGGCCCGGCGATGAACACTGAAGCTTTCTTT.

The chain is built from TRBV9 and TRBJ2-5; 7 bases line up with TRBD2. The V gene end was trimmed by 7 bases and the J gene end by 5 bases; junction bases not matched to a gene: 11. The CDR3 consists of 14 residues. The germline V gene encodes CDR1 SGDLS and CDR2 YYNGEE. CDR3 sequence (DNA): TGTGCCAGCGGGAGCTCCGGGACTATGGAGACCCAGTACTTC. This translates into CASGSSGTMETQYF.

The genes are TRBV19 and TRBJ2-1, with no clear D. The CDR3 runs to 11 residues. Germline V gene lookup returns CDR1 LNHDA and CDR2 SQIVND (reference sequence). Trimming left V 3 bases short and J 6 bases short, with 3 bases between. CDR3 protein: CASSMINEQFF. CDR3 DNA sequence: TGTGCCAGTAGTATGATCAATGAGCAGTTCTTC.

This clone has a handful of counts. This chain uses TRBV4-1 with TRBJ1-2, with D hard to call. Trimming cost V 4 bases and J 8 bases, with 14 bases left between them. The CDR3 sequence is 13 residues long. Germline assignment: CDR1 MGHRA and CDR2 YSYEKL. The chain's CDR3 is CASSPRAGVGYTF. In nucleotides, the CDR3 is TGCGCCAGCAGCCCCCGGGCCGGGGTAGGCTACACCTTC.

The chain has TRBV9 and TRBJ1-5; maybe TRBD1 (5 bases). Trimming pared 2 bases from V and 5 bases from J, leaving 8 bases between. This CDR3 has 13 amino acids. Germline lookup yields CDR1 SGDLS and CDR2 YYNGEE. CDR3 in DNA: TGTGCCAGCAGCGTTGAAGGGGATCAGCCCCAGCATTTT. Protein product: CASSVEGDQPQHF.

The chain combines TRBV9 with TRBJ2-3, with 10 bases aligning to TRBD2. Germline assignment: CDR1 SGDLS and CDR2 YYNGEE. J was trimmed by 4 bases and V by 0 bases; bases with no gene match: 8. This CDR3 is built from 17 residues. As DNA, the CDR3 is TGTGCCAGCAGCGTAGCTGGAGCGGGGGGGCTTGCAGATACGCAGTATTTT. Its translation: CASSVAGAGGLADTQYF.

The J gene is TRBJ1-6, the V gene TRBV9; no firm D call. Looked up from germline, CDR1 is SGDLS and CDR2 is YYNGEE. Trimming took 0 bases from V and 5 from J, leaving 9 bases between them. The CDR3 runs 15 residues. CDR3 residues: CASSVGGGDNSPLHF. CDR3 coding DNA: TGTGCCAGCAGCGTAGGGGGAGGAGATAATTCACCCCTCCACTTT.

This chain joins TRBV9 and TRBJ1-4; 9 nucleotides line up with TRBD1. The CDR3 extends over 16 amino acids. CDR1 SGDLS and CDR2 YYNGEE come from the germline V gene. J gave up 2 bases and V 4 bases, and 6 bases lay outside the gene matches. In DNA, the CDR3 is TGTGCCAGCAGCTTGACAGGGGGAGTTACTAATGAAAAACTGTTTTTT. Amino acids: CASSLTGGVTNEKLFF.

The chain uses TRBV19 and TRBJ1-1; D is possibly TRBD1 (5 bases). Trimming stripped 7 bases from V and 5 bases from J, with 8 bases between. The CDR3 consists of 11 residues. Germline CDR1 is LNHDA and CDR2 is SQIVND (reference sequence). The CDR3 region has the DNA TGTGCCAGTACGCGGGGGACTGAAGCTTTCTTT. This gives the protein CASTRGTEAFF.

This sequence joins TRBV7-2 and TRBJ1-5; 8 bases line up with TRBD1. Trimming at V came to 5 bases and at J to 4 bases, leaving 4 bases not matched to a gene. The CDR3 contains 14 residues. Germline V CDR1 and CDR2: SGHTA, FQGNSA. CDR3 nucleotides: TGTGCCAGCAGCCCATGGACAGGGAATCAGCCCCAGCATTTT. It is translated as CASSPWTGNQPQHF.

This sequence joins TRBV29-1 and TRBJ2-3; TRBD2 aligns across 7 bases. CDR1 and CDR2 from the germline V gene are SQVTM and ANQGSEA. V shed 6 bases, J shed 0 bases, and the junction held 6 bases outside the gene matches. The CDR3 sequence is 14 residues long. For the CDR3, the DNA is TGCAGCGTCGCTGGGGGGGATAGCACAGATACGCAGTATTTT. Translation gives CSVAGGDSTDTQYF.

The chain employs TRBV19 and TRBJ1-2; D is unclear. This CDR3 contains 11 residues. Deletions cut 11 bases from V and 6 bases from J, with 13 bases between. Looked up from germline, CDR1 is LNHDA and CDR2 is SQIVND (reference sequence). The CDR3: CALWGGNGYTF. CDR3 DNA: TGTGCCCTCTGGGGTGGGAATGGCTACACCTTC.

The CDR3 spells CASSLEGLAGQETQYF. The CDR3 DNA sequence: TGTGCCAGCAGCTTAGAAGGTCTGGCGGGCCAAGAGACCCAGTACTTC. This chain joins TRBV7-7 and TRBJ2-5; D possibly corresponds to TRBD2 (5 bases). The CDR3 contains 16 residues. Trimming removed 1 base at V and 1 base at J, with 13 bases between. CDR1 and CDR2 from the germline V gene are SSHAT and FNYEAQ (reference sequence).

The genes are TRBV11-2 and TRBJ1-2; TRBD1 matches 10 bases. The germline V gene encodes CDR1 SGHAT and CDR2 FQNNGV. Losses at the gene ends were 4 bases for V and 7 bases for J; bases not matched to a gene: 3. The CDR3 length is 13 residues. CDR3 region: CASSSGQGVGYTF. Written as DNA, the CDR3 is TGTGCCAGCAGCTCAGGACAGGGGGTTGGCTACACCTTC.

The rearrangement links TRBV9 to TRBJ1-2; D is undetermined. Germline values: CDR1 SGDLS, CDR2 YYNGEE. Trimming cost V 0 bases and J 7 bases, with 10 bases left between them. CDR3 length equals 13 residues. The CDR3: CASSVVSDGGYTF. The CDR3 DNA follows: TGTGCCAGCAGCGTAGTTTCGGATGGTGGCTACACCTTC.

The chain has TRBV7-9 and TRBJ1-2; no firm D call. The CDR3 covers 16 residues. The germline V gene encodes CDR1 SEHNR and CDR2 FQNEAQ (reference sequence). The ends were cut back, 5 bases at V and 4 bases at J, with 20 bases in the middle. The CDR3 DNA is TGTGCCAGCAGCCATTCTCGTTCTGGCCCATTCTATGGCTACACCTTC. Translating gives CASSHSRSGPFYGYTF.

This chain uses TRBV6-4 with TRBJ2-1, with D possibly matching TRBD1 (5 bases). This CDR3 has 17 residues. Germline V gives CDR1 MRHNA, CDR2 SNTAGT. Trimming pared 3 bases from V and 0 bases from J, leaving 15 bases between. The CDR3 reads CASSEEGHSSSYNEQFF. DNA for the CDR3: TGTGCCAGCAGTGAGGAAGGACACTCGAGCTCCTACAATGAGCAGTTCTTC.

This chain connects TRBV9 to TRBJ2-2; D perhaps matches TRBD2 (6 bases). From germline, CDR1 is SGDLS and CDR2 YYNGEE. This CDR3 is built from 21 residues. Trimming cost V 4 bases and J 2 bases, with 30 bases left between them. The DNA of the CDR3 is TGTGCCAGCAGCCCCCCCCTCGGGAGCTTGCGGGCGGGGCTTAACACCGGGGAGCTGTTTTTT. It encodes CASSPPLGSLRAGLNTGELFF.

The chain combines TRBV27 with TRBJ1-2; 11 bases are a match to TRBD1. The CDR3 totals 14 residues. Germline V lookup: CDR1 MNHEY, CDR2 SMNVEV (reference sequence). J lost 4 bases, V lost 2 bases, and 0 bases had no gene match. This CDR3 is CASSLGTGGYGYTF. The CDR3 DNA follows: TGTGCCAGCAGTTTAGGGACAGGGGGCTATGGCTACACCTTC.

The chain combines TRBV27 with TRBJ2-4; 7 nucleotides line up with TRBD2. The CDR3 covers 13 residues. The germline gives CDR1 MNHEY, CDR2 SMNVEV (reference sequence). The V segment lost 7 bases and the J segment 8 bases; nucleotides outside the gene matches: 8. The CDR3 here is CASTPPGGYIQYF. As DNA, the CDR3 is TGTGCCAGCACCCCCCCCGGGGGGTACATTCAGTACTTC.

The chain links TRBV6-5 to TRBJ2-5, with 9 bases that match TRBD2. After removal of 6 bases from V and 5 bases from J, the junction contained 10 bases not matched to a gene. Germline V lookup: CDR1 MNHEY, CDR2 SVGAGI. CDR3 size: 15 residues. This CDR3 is CASRKGLAGFETQYF. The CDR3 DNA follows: TGTGCCAGCAGAAAAGGGCTAGCGGGGTTCGAGACCCAGTACTTC.

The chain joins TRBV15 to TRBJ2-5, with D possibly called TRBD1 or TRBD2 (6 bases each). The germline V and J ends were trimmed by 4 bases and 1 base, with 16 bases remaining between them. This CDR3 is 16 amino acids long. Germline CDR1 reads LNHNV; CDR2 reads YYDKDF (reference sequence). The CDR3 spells CATSKGRGTSQETQYF. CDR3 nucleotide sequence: TGTGCCACCAGCAAAGGTCGGGGGACATCCCAAGAGACCCAGTACTTC.

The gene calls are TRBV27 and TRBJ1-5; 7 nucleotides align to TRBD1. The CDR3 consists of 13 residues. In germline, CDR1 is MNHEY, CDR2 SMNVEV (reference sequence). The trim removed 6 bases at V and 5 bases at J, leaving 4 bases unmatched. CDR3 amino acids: CASSPTGDQPQHF. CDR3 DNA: TGTGCCAGCAGCCCCACAGGGGATCAGCCCCAGCATTTT.

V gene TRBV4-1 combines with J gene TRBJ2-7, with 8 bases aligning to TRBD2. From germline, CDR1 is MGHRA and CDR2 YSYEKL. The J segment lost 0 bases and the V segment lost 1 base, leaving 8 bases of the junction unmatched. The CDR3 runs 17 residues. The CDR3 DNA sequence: TGCGCCAGCAGCCAAGTAACTAGCGGTAAGAGCTCCTACGAGCAGTACTTC. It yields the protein CASSQVTSGKSSYEQYF.

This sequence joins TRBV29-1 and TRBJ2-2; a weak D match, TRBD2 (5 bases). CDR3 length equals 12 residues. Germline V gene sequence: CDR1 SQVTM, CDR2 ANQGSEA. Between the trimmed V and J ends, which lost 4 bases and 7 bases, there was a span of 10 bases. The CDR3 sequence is CSVVGSGGELFF. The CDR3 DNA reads TGCAGCGTTGTTGGGAGCGGCGGGGAGCTGTTTTTT.

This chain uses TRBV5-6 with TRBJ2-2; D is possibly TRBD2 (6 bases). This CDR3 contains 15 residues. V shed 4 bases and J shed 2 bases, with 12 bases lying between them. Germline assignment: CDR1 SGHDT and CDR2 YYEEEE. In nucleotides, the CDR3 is TGTGCCAGCAGCCCCGGGACTGCTAACACCGGGGAGCTGTTTTTT. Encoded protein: CASSPGTANTGELFF.

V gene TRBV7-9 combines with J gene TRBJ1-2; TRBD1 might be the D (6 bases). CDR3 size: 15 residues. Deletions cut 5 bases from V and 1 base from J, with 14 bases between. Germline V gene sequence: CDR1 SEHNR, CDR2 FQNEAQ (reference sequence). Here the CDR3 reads CASSPLLQGNYGYTF. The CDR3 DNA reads TGTGCCAGCAGCCCGCTCCTACAGGGTAACTATGGCTACACCTTC.

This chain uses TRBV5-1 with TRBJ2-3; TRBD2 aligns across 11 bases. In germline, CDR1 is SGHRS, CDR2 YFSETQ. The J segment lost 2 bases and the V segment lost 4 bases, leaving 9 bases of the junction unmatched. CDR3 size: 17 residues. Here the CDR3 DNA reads TGCGCCAGCAGCCCAGAAATACTAGCGGGGGACACAGATACGCAGTATTTT. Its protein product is CASSPEILAGDTDTQYF.